The present entry profiles one T cell receptor (beta chain) with its context. What it binds is not known. By phenotype, naive CD8+ T cells were CD45RO-CCR7+CD27+CD95-. Germline V gene sequence: CDR1 DFQATT, CDR2 SNEGSKA (reference sequence). CDR3 length equals 11 residues. This entry is derived from a study of CXCR3-negative and CXCR3-positive naive CD8 T cells. Study-level points and caveats: Naive cells that were CXCR3-negative or CXCR3-positive used TRBV-TRBJ genes alike, while memory cells diverged. Both of the naive subsets showed about the same high diversity, but memory CD8+ cells had much less. TCR strength was inferred from TRB CDR3 properties, while surface CD5 was comparable between naive subsets.

The libraries of TRB cDNA were constructed through 5' RACE using UMI labels. TCRdb reworked the 5' RACE reads into one entry per CDR3 protein, no DNA. The sample has more than 45,000 distinct CDR3 sequences. The sequence was collected from a human donor in good health. Some clones in this sample may be carry-over from other donors' samples. The source material was naive CXCR3- CD8+ T cells from blood. Subset specified: CD45RO-CCR7+CD27+CD95- naive CD8+ T cells lacking CXCR3 (TNR3-). The chain carries TRBV20-1 and TRBJ2-7. The CDR3: CSARGDYEQYF.